These 4 T cell receptor beta chains originate from one sample sequenced in a study of cytomegalovirus exposure and HLA in healthy donors (TCRdb year 2017). The library was generated by the immunoSEQ multiplex PCR assay. A mixture of 60 forward primers for TCR Vbeta segments and 13 reverse primers for TCR Jbeta segments was used in the multiplex PCR. Sourced from immuneACCESS, this table was stored by TCRdb with only in-frame sequences that have V and J called. A share of the clones is absent; for the studies checked, an unresolved V gene accounts for under half, and the remainder has no known explanation. Across this sample there are around 170,000 clones, with approximately 84% seen only once. 1% to 1.5% of the sample lies in the top ten. Sequences were obtained from PBMCs. These receptors came from a man aged 50 or older in good health and CMV-seropositive.

The chain employs TRBV5-1 and TRBJ2-7, with 8 bases identical to TRBD1. From germline, CDR1 is SGHRS and CDR2 YFSETQ. With 4 bases clipped from V and 6 bases from J, the junction kept 12 bases outside the gene matches. There are 15 residues in the CDR3. For the CDR3, the DNA is TGCGCCAGCAGCACACTCGGACAGGGTCGAGGCGAGCAGTACTTC. It translates to CASSTLGQGRGEQYF.

The chain employs TRBV9 and TRBJ2-2; TRBD2 matches at 14 bases. Germline V gene lookup returns CDR1 SGDLS and CDR2 YYNGEE. The J segment lost 6 bases and the V segment lost 4 bases, leaving 2 bases of the junction unmatched. This CDR3 has 15 amino acids. The CDR3 DNA sequence: TGTGCCAGCAGCAAGGGACTAGCGGGAGCCGGGGAGCTGTTTTTT. Encoded protein: CASSKGLAGAGELFF.

The chain recombines TRBV4-1 with TRBJ2-3, with D possibly being TRBD2 (5 bases). Germline CDR1 reads MGHRA; CDR2 reads YSYEKL. V was pared by 0 bases and J by 6 bases, with 19 bases between. The length of the CDR3 is 17 residues. CDR3 nucleotides: TGCGCCAGCAGCCAAGAGTCACAATCAATACGAGGGGATACGCAGTATTTT. It translates to CASSQESQSIRGDTQYF.

The chain joins TRBV2 to TRBJ2-3; a weak D match, TRBD2 (5 bases). V was pared by 7 bases and J by 1 base, with 12 bases between. The germline CDR1 and CDR2 sequences are SNHLY and FYNNEI. This CDR3 is built from 14 residues. The DNA of the CDR3 is TGTGCCAGCACAGAGGGAGCGGGCACAGATACGCAGTATTTT. Its translation is CASTEGAGTDTQYF.